This T cell receptor beta chain derives from a study of cytomegalovirus exposure and HLA in healthy donors. The PCR made use of 60 Vbeta and 13 Jbeta primers. The protocol was immunoSEQ multiplex PCR, while the TCRdb copy is restricted to in-frame clones and leaves out a portion. The table includes about 190,000 clones, roughly four fifths detected once. Comment on this clone: Other nucleotide sequences from this sample produce the same CDR3.

After removal of 2 bases from V and 4 bases from J, the junction contained 4 bases not matched to a gene. The CDR3 runs 14 residues. Germline CDR1 MDHEN, CDR2 SYDVKM. The receptor's source is a woman aged 25 to 39 in good health and CMV-seropositive. V usage is TRBV28 and J usage is TRBJ2-7; TRBD2 aligns across 8 bases. Sequencing input: PBMCs. CDR3 sequence: CASSLTSGSYEQYF. In DNA form, the CDR3 reads TGTGCCAGCAGTTTAACCAGCGGGAGTTACGAGCAGTACTTC.